This TCR beta chain was captured by sequencing in a study of T cell changes during pregnancy in multiple sclerosis. Method: immunoSEQ multiplex PCR; TCRdb's copy keeps in-frame clones and lacks some. There are about 70,000 clones in the sample; approximately 92% occur only once, and approximately 3% lies in the top ten. The ends were cut back, 4 bases at V and 4 bases at J, with 11 bases in the middle. CDR3 size: 13 residues. The germline V gene encodes CDR1 MNHEY and CDR2 SVGAGI. The sequencing used CD8+ T cells from peripheral blood mononuclear cells, collected in the third trimester of pregnancy. The chain couples TRBV6-5 to TRBJ2-7; D may be TRBD1 (5 bases). The sequence was collected from a female donor in good health, enrolled as a control in a pregnancy study. As DNA, the CDR3 is TGTGCCAGCAGTTCTCGTCAGGGTTACGAGCAGTACTTC. Its protein is CASSSRQGYEQYF.